The 19 T cell receptor beta chains listed next were all sequenced from one sample in a study of shared clonotypes between healthy human individuals. The data were produced by immunoSEQ multiplex PCR, yet TCRdb's version contains in-frame clones alone and is incomplete. This table has 2 million to 2.5 million clones, 85% to 95% appearing once. Sequencing was performed on naive CD4+ T cells from PBMCs. The subset here: CD45RA+ positively selected. The source of these receptors is a young man in good health. Some clones in this sample may be carry-over from other donors' samples.

V gene TRBV18 combines with J gene TRBJ1-1; D unclear. Germline CDR1 KGHSH, CDR2 LQKENI. The CDR3 spans 16 residues. V gave up 6 bases and J gave up 4 bases, with 21 bases separating them. The CDR3: CASSPAVGESFTEAFF. CDR3 bases: TGTGCCAGCTCCCCGGCCGTGGGAGAGTCCTTCACTGAAGCTTTCTTT. Full variable domain (outside the CDR3, taken from reference TRBV18 and TRBJ1-1): NAGVMQNPRHLVRRRGQEARLRCSPMKGHSHVYWYRQLPEEGLKFMVYLQKENIIDESGMPKERFSAEFPKEGPSILRIQQVVRGDSAAYFCASSPAVGESFTEAFFGQGTRLTVV.

Here the CDR3 DNA reads TGTGCCAGTACCTGGACGGGTGGCACAGATACGCAGTATTTT. It codes for CASTWTGGTDTQYF. The rearrangement links TRBV19 to TRBJ2-3; no clear D gene. Germline CDR1 is LNHDA and CDR2 is SQIVND (reference sequence). With 7 bases removed from V and 1 base from J, the gap between germline ends came to 12 bases. The CDR3 loop spans 14 amino acids.

The rearrangement links TRBV5-5 to TRBJ2-7; D may match TRBD1 or TRBD2 (6 bases each). Germline values: CDR1 SGHKS, CDR2 YYEKEE (reference sequence). This CDR3 region has 15 residues. V was clipped by 0 bases and J by 2 bases, with 12 bases between them. CDR3 residues: CASSLEGRGAYEQYF. CDR3 DNA sequence: TGTGCCAGCAGCTTGGAAGGTAGGGGGGCCTACGAGCAGTACTTC. The variable domain in full, completed from reference TRBV5-5 and TRBJ2-7, reads DAGVTQSPTHLIKTRGQQVTLRCSPISGHKSVSWYQQVLGQGPQFIFQYYEKEERGRGNFPDRFSARQFPNYSSELNVNALLLGDSALYLCASSLEGRGAYEQYFGPGTRLTVT.

The J gene is TRBJ1-2, the V gene TRBV18; 11 positions agree with TRBD1. Germline assignment: CDR1 KGHSH and CDR2 LQKENI. Unmatched junction bases numbered 2, after V lost 3 bases and J lost 5 bases. The CDR3 has 14 amino acids. The CDR3 DNA reads TGTGCCAGCTCACCGGACAGGGGGCTTTATGGCTACACCTTC. This codes for CASSPDRGLYGYTF.

The chain is built from TRBV18 and TRBJ2-7; 11 bases map to TRBD2. Germline CDR1 is KGHSH and CDR2 is LQKENI. CDR3 size: 17 residues. V trimming: 2 bases; J trimming: 4 bases; junction bases outside the gene matches: 10. As DNA, the CDR3 is TGTGCCAGCTCACCATTACCGCCTAGCGGGAGGACGTACGAGCAGTACTTC. This gives the protein CASSPLPPSGRTYEQYF.

This clone turned up a few times. The chain uses TRBV7-9 and TRBJ1-5; weak D call: TRBD1 (6 bases). The germline CDR1 and CDR2 sequences are SEHNR and FQNEAQ (reference sequence). The length of the CDR3 is 15 residues. V lost 4 bases and J lost 6, with 16 bases in between. The CDR3 is CASSSGTQGSQPQHF. The CDR3 DNA reads TGTGCCAGCAGCTCCGGGACGCAGGGGTCTCAGCCCCAGCATTTT.

The rearrangement links TRBV9 to TRBJ2-7; D possibly corresponds to TRBD2 (6 bases). CDR3 length: 15 amino acids. From germline, CDR1 is SGDLS and CDR2 YYNGEE. V was cut by 0 bases and J by 2 bases, with 12 bases left in between. The CDR3 region is CASSVGRGAPYEQYF. The CDR3 region has the DNA TGTGCCAGCAGCGTAGGGCGCGGGGCCCCCTACGAGCAGTACTTC.

The V and J genes are TRBV5-4 and TRBJ2-1; TRBD1 might be the D (6 bases). V lost 7 bases and J lost 0, with 23 bases in between. CDR1 and CDR2 from the germline V gene are SGHNT and YYREEE (reference sequence). The CDR3 has 18 amino acids. CDR3 sequence reads: CASQGRQKINSSYNEQFF. CDR3 bases: TGTGCCAGCCAGGGGCGCCAAAAAATTAACAGCTCCTACAATGAGCAGTTCTTC. The whole variable domain, filled in from reference TRBV5-4 and TRBJ2-1, reads ETGVTQSPTHLIKTRGQQVTLRCSSQSGHNTVSWYQQALGQGPQFIFQYYREEENGRGNFPPRFSGLQFPNYSSELNVNALELDDSALYLCASQGRQKINSSYNEQFFGPGTRLTVL.

The chain combines TRBV5-4 with TRBJ1-2; 8 bases map to TRBD1. This CDR3 comprises 14 residues. Germline assignment: CDR1 SGHNT and CDR2 YYREEE (reference sequence). Germline trimming cut 4 bases from V and 5 bases from J; bases unmatched to any gene: 7. The chain's CDR3 is CASSPDRDVYGYTF. The CDR3 DNA reads TGTGCCAGCAGCCCGGACAGGGACGTATATGGCTACACCTTC. The full variable domain, its missing parts supplied by reference TRBV5-4 and TRBJ1-2, is ETGVTQSPTHLIKTRGQQVTLRCSSQSGHNTVSWYQQALGQGPQFIFQYYREEENGRGNFPPRFSGLQFPNYSSELNVNALELDDSALYLCASSPDRDVYGYTFGSGTRLTVV.

Details on this clone: This specimen includes other DNA sequences encoding the same CDR3. The rearrangement joins TRBV10-3 to TRBJ2-7; 11 bases line up with TRBD2. With 0 bases clipped from V and 3 bases from J, the junction kept 1 base outside the gene matches. The CDR3 loop spans 15 amino acids. Looked up from germline, CDR1 is ENHRY and CDR2 is SYGVKD. CDR3 residues: CAISESTSGSYEQYF. The CDR3 DNA reads TGTGCCATCAGTGAGTCAACTAGCGGGAGCTACGAGCAGTACTTC.

This clone was detected only once. The V gene is TRBV9, the J gene TRBJ2-1; 7 bases line up with TRBD2. The CDR3 covers 16 residues. V was pared by 0 bases and J by 2 bases, with 5 bases of the junction left unmatched. Per the germline V gene, CDR1 is SGDLS and CDR2 is YYNGEE. In DNA, the CDR3 is TGTGCCAGCAGCGTAGAAGGCGGGGGTACCTACAATGAGCAGTTCTTC. Its translation: CASSVEGGGTYNEQFF. Together with reference TRBV9 and TRBJ2-1, the CDR3 gives the full variable domain: DSGVTQTPKHLITATGQRVTLRCSPRSGDLSVYWYQQSLDQGLQFLIQYYNGEERAKGNILERFSAQQFPDLHSELNLSSLELGDSALYFCASSVEGGGTYNEQFFGPGTRLTVL.

This rearrangement joins TRBV28 to TRBJ1-2, with TRBD1 matching 9 bases. Germline-derived CDR1 and CDR2 are MDHEN and SYDVKM. J gave up 5 bases and V 6 bases, and 7 bases lay outside the gene matches. CDR3 length: 14 amino acids. Written as DNA, the CDR3 is TGTGCCAGCAGGAGGACAGGGGTTGGGTATGGCTACACCTTC. Its translation is CASRRTGVGYGYTF.

The chain combines TRBV4-1 with TRBJ2-1; the D gene is possibly TRBD1 (7 bases). Germline-derived CDR1 and CDR2 are MGHRA and YSYEKL. The CDR3 covers 18 residues. V dropped 0 bases and J dropped 7 bases, with 22 bases sitting between them. The CDR3 DNA reads TGCGCCAGCAGCCAAGATCCGGGGCAGGGGGGCTCGGGGAATGAGCAGTTCTTC. This translates into CASSQDPGQGGSGNEQFF.

The rearrangement joins TRBV6-5 to TRBJ1-4, with D possibly TRBD1 on 6 matching bases. CDR3 length: 14 residues. The germline CDR1 and CDR2 sequences are MNHEY and SVGAGI. Trimming shortened V by 6 bases and J by 6 bases, and 14 bases separated the two germline ends. The CDR3 loop reads CASRDRGRHEKLFF. The CDR3, as DNA: TGTGCCAGCAGGGACAGAGGAAGACATGAAAAACTGTTTTTT.

This clone has a single count. The rearrangement uses TRBV7-9 and TRBJ2-3, with a possible D match to TRBD2 (5 bases). Trimming cost V 5 bases and J 4 bases, with 19 bases left between them. CDR1 is SEHNR, CDR2 FQNEAQ, per germline (reference sequence). This CDR3 is 16 amino acids long. The CDR3 DNA follows: TGTGCCAGCAGCAACTATCAAGGGCGGGCCCCAGATACGCAGTATTTT. This sequence encodes CASSNYQGRAPDTQYF.

The chain joins TRBV7-2 to TRBJ2-7; possibly TRBD2 for D (7 bases). This CDR3 has 15 residues. CDR1 is SGHTA, CDR2 FQGNSA, per germline. V lost 3 bases, J lost 4 bases, and 16 bases lay in between. As DNA, the CDR3 is TGTGCCAGCAGCTTCCCGGGGGGCCGCCCGTACGAGCAGTACTTC. It specifies CASSFPGGRPYEQYF.

The V call is TRBV5-4, the J call TRBJ2-2, with 8 bases fitting TRBD2. Germline lookup yields CDR1 SGHNT and CDR2 YYREEE (reference sequence). J lost 7 bases, V lost 0 bases, and 8 bases had no gene match. CDR3 length: 16 amino acids. CDR3 amino acids: CASSLVGRASGGELFF. The CDR3 DNA is TGTGCCAGCAGCTTGGTCGGGAGGGCCTCCGGCGGGGAGCTGTTTTTT.

This chain uses TRBV11-2 with TRBJ2-1; no clear D gene. The V end was cut by 5 bases, the J end by 2 bases, with 7 bases between. The CDR3 consists of 13 residues. The germline V gene has CDR1 SGHAT and CDR2 FQNNGV. The CDR3 region has the DNA TGTGCCAGCAGCCCCACTACCTACAATGAGCAGTTCTTC. Translation gives CASSPTTYNEQFF.

A note on this clone: Other DNA variants within this sample encode the same CDR3. The chain is built from TRBV27 and TRBJ1-5; D unclear. Germline V gives CDR1 MNHEY, CDR2 SMNVEV (reference sequence). This CDR3 has 13 amino acids. Trimming stripped 3 bases from V and 1 base from J, with 4 bases between. As DNA, the CDR3 is TGTGCCAGCAGTTTGCGGAGCAATCAGCCCCAGCATTTT. As protein: CASSLRSNQPQHF.